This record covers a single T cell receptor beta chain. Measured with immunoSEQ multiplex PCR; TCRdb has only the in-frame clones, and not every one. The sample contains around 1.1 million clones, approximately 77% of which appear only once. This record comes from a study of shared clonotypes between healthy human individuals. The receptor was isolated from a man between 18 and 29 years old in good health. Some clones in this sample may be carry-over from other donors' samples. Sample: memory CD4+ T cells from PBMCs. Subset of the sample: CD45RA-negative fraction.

CDR3 nucleotide sequence: TGTGCCAGTACCCGGGACAGGGGGCGCGACTATGGCTACACCTTC. Translation: CASTRDRGRDYGYTF. The chain combines TRBV19 with TRBJ1-2, with 12 bases identical to TRBD1. This CDR3 comprises 15 residues. Germline loops: CDR1 LNHDA, CDR2 SQIVND (reference sequence). The V gene end was trimmed by 7 bases and the J gene end by 3 bases; junction bases not matched to a gene: 6. Full variable domain (remainder filled in from reference TRBV19 and TRBJ1-2): DGGITQSPKYLFRKEGQNVTLSCEQNLNHDAMYWYRQDPGQGLRLIYYSQIVNDFQKGDIAEGYSVSREKKESFPLTVTSAQKNPTAFYLCASTRDRGRDYGYTFGSGTRLTVV.